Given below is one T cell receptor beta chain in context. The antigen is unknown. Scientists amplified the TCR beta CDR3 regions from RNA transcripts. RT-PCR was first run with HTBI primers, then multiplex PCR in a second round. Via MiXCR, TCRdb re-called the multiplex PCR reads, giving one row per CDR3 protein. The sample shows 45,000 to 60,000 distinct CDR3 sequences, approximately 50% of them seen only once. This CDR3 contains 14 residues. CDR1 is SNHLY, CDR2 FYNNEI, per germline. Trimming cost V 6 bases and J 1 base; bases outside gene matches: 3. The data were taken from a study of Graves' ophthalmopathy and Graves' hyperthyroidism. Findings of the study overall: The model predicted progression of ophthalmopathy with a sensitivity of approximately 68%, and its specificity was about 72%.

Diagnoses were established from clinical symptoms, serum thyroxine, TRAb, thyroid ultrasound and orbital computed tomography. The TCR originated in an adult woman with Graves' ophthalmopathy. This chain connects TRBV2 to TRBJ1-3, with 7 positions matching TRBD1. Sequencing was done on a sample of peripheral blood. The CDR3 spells CASSLTGSGNTIYF. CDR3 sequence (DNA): TGTGCCAGCAGCCTGACAGGGTCTGGAAACACCATATATTTT.